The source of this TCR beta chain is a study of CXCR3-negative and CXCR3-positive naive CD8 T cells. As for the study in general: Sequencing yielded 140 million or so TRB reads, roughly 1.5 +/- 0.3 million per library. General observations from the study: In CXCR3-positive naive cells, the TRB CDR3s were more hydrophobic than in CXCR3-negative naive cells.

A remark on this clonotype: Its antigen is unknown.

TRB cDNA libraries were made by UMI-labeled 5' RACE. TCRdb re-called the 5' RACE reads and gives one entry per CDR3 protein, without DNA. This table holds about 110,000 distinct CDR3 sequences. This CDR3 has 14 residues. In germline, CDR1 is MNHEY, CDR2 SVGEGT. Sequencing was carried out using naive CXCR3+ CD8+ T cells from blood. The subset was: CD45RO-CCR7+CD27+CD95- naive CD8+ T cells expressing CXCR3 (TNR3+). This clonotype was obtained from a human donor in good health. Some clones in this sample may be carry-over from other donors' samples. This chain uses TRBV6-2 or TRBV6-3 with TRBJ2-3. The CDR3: CASSPGESTDTQYF.